This T cell receptor beta chain was sequenced during a study of shared clonotypes between healthy human individuals. General study results and limits: Naive subsets typically showed greater estimated richness than memory subsets.

The CDR3 is 14 amino acids. Germline CDR1 is LNHDA and CDR2 is SQIVND (reference sequence). Deletions cut 7 bases from V and 8 bases from J, with 20 bases between. Every donor, a Caucasian adult, lived in Nashville, Tennessee. This clone showed up just a few times. The antigen is not known. Genomic DNA of each subset was evenly split across several immunoSEQ plates. The repertoire was sequenced with immunoSEQ multiplex PCR; TCRdb's copy has only in-frame clones and lacks some. Here the sample spans roughly 2.4 million clones, 95% being singletons. The clonotype comes from a man younger than 35 in good health. V and J are TRBV19 and TRBJ1-2, with D possibly being TRBD1 (6 bases). Sequencing was carried out using naive CD4+ T cells sorted from blood. The subset: CD45RA+ positively selected. The CDR3 region has the DNA TGTGCCAGTACTATCGAAGGGGGAGGTCGAGGCTACACCTTC. The encoded protein is CASTIEGGGRGYTF.